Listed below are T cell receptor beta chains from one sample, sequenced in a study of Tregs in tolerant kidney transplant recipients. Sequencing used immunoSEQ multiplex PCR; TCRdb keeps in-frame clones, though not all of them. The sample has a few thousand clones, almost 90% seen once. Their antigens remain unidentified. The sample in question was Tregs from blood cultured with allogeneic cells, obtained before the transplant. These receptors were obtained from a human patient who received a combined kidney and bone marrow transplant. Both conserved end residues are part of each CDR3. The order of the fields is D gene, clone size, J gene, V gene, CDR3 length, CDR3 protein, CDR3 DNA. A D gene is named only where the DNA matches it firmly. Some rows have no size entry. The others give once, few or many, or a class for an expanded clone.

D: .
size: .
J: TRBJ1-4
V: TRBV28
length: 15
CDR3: CASTRFGGRQEKLFF
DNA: TGTGCCAGCACCCGATTCGGGGGGCGACAGGAAAAACTGTTTTTT

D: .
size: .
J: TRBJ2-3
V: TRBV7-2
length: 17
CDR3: CASSLVRRLDGVDTQYF
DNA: TGTGCCAGCAGCTTAGTAAGGAGACTAGATGGTGTGGATACGCAGTATTTT

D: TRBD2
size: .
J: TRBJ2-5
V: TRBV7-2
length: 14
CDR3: CASSPDSGGETQYF
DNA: TGTGCCAGCAGCCCGGACAGCGGGGGGGAGACCCAGTACTTC

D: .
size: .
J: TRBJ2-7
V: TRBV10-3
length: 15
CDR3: CAISEGRRGASEGYF
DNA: TGTGCCATCAGTGAAGGTCGGCGGGGCGCTTCGGAGGGCTACTTC

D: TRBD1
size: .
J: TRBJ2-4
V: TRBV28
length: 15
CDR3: CASRRSGGAKNIQYF
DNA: TGTGCCAGCAGGCGATCAGGGGGAGCCAAAAACATTCAGTACTTC

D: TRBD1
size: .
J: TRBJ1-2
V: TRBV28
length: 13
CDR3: CAGAGTGNYGYTF
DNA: TGTGCCGGAGCCGGGACAGGGAACTATGGCTACACCTTC

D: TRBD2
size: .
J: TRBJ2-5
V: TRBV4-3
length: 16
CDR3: CASSRGLAGGQETQYF
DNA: TGCGCCAGCAGCCGGGGACTAGCGGGAGGGCAAGAGACCCAGTACTTC

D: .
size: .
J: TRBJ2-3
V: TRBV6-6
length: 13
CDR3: CASSSGGADTQYF
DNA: TGTGCCAGCAGTTCCGGGGGAGCAGATACGCAGTATTTT

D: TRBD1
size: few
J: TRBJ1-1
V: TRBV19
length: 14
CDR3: CASTLKGAHTEAFF
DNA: TGTGCCAGTACCCTAAAGGGGGCCCACACTGAAGCTTTCTTT

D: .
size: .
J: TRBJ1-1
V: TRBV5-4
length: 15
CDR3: CASSPAGGWGYQAFF
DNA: TGTGCCAGCAGCCCGGCGGGTGGGTGGGGGTATCAAGCTTTCTTT

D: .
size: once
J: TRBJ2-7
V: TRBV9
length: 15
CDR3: CASSVRPDYLYEQYF
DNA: TGTGCCAGCAGCGTGAGGCCGGACTATCTCTACGAGCAGTACTTC

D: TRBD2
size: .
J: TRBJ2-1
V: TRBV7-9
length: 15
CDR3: CASSPGTSDYNEQFF
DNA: TGTGCCAGCAGCCCCGGGACTAGCGACTACAATGAGCAGTTCTTC

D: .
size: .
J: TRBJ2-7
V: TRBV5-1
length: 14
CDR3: CASSLGLVIDEQYF
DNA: TGCGCCAGCAGCTTGGGACTAGTGATAGACGAGCAGTACTTC

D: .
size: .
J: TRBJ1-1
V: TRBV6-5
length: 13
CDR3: CASSYLSNTEAFF
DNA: TGTGCCAGCAGTTACCTCTCAAACACTGAAGCTTTCTTT

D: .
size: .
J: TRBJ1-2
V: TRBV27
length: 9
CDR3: CAGNYGYTF
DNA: TGTGCCGGTAACTATGGCTACACCTTC

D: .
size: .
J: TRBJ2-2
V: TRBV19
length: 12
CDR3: CASSMWARELFF
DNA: TGTGCCAGTAGTATGTGGGCTCGGGAGCTGTTTTTT

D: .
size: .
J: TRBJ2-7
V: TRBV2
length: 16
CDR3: CASSEGPGPATYEQYF
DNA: TGTGCCAGCAGTGAAGGACCGGGACCGGCAACCTACGAGCAGTACTTC

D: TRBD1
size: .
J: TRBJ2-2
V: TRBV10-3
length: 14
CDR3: CATATGGRTGELFF
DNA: TGTGCCACCGCGACAGGGGGCCGAACCGGGGAGCTGTTTTTT

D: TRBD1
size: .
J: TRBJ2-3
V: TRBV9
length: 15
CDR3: CASSVGQGFTDTQYF
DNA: TGTGCCAGCAGCGTTGGACAGGGGTTCACAGATACGCAGTATTTT

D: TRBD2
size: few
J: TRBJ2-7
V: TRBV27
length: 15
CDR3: CASSLRASGGYEQYF
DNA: TGTGCCAGCAGTTTGAGGGCTAGCGGGGGGTACGAGCAGTACTTC

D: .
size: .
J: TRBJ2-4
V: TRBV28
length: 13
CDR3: CASSQGKVNIQYF
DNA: TGTGCCAGCAGTCAGGGGAAGGTAAACATTCAGTACTTC

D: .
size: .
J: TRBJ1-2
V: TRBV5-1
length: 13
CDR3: CASSPEGGYGYTF
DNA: TGCGCCAGCAGCCCCGAGGGGGGGTATGGCTACACCTTC

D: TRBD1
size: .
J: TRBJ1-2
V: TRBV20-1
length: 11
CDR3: CSSDRAYGYTF
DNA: TGCAGCTCCGACAGGGCCTATGGCTACACCTTC

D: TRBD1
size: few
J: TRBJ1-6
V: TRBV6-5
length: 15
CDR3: CASTQQGTFRSPLHF
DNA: TGTGCCAGCACCCAACAGGGGACGTTTCGTTCACCCCTCCACTTT

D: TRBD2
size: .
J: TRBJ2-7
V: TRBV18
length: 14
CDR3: CASSLADLSTEQYF
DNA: TGTGCCAGCTCCCTAGCGGACCTTTCTACCGAGCAGTACTTC

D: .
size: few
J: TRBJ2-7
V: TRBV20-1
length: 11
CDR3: CSVDGRDEQYF
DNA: TGCAGTGTTGACGGACGGGACGAGCAGTACTTC

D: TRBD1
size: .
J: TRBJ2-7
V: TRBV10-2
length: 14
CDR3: CASTRTGAGYEQYF
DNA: TGCGCCAGCACCAGAACAGGGGCAGGGTACGAGCAGTACTTC

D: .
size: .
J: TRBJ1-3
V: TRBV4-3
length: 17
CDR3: CASSPRAGGIKGNTIYF
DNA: TGCGCCAGCAGCCCGAGGGCGGGGGGAATAAAAGGAAACACCATATATTTT

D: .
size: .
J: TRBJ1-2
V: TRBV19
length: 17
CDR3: CASSALWTNRKNYGYTF
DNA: TGTGCCAGTAGTGCTCTGTGGACAAATCGAAAGAACTATGGCTACACCTTC

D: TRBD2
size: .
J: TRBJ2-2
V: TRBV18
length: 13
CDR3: CASSLLATGELFF
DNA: TGTGCCAGCTCACTACTAGCGACCGGGGAGCTGTTTTTT

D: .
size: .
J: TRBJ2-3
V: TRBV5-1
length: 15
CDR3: CASKGSSTRKDTQYF
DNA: TGCGCCAGCAAAGGGTCCTCGACACGGAAAGATACGCAGTATTTT

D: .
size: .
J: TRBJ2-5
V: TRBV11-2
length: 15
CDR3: CASSTLQRYQETQYF
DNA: TGTGCCAGCAGCACGCTACAACGGTACCAAGAGACCCAGTACTTC

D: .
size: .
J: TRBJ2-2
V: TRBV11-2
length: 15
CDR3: CASSPWGTAAGELFF
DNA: TGTGCCAGCAGCCCCTGGGGGACCGCCGCAGGGGAGCTGTTTTTT

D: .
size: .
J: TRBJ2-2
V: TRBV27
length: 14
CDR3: CASTPGRPPGELFF
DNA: TGTGCCAGCACCCCGGGGCGGCCCCCCGGGGAGCTGTTTTTT

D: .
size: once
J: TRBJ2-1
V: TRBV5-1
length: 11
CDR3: CASSMQDEQFF
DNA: TGCGCCAGCAGCATGCAGGATGAGCAGTTCTTC

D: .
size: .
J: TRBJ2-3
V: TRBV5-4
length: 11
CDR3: CASGGGDTQYF
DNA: TGTGCCAGCGGAGGGGGAGATACGCAGTATTTT